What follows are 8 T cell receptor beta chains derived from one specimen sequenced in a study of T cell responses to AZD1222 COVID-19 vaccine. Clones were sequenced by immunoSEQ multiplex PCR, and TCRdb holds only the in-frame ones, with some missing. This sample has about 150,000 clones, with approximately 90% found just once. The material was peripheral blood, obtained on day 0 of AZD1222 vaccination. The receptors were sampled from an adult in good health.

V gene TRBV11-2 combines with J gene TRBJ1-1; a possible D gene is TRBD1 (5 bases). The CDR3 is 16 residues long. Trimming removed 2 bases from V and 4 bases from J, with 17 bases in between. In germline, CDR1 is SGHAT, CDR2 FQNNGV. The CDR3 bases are TGTGCCAGCAGCTTAAATGCCGGGACGGTGGGCACTGAAGCTTTCTTT. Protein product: CASSLNAGTVGTEAFF.

For the CDR3, the DNA is TGCAGTGCTAGAGCTGGAGGCTACACCTTC. Protein sequence: CSARAGGYTF. The gene calls are TRBV20-1 and TRBJ1-2; D not certain. Germline V gene data show CDR1 as DFQATT and CDR2 as SNEGSKA (reference sequence). The CDR3 has 10 amino acids. The germline V and J ends were trimmed by 1 base and 8 bases, with 5 bases remaining between them.

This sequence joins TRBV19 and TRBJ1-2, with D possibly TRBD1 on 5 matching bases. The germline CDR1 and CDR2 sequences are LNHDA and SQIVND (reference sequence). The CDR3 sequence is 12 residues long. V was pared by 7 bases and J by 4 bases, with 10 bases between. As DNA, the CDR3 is TGTGCCAGTACGGCAAGGGGCTATGGCTACACCTTC. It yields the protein CASTARGYGYTF.

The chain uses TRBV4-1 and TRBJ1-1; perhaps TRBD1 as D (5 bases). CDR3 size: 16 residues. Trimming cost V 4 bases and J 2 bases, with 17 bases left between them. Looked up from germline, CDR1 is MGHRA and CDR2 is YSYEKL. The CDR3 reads CASSPRASGVNTEAFF. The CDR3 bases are TGCGCCAGCAGCCCCAGGGCCTCTGGGGTTAACACTGAAGCTTTCTTT.

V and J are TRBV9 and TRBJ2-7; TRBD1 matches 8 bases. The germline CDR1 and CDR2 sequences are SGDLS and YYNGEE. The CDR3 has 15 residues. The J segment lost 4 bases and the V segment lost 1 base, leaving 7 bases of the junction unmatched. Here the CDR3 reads CASSVKGDRSYEQYF. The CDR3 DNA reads TGTGCCAGCAGCGTAAAGGGGGACAGGAGTTACGAGCAGTACTTC. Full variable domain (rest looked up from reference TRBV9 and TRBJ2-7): DSGVTQTPKHLITATGQRVTLRCSPRSGDLSVYWYQQSLDQGLQFLIQYYNGEERAKGNILERFSAQQFPDLHSELNLSSLELGDSALYFCASSVKGDRSYEQYFGPGTRLTVT.

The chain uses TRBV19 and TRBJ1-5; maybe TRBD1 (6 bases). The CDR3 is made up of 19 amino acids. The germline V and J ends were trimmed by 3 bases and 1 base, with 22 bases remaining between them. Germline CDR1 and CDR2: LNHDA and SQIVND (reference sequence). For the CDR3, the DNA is TGTGCCAGTAGTATTTCCGGCCTAGCAAAGGGGGTAAGCAATCAGCCCCAGCATTTT. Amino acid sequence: CASSISGLAKGVSNQPQHF.

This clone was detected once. The CDR3 coding sequence is TGTGCCAGCAGCTTATCGACAGGCCTGGGAAACACCATATATTTT. Protein product: CASSLSTGLGNTIYF. The chain is built from TRBV7-2 and TRBJ1-3; perhaps TRBD1 as D (6 bases). The CDR3 contains 15 residues. V lost 2 bases to trimming and J lost 4 bases, with 12 bases between them. Germline loops: CDR1 SGHTA, CDR2 FQGNSA.

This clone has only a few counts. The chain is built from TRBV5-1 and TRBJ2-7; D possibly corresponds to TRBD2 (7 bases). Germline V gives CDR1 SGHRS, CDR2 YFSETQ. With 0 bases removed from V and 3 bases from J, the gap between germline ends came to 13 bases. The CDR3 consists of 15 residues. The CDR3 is CASSLARGAGYEQYF. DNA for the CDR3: TGCGCCAGCAGCTTGGCTCGGGGGGCCGGCTACGAGCAGTACTTC.